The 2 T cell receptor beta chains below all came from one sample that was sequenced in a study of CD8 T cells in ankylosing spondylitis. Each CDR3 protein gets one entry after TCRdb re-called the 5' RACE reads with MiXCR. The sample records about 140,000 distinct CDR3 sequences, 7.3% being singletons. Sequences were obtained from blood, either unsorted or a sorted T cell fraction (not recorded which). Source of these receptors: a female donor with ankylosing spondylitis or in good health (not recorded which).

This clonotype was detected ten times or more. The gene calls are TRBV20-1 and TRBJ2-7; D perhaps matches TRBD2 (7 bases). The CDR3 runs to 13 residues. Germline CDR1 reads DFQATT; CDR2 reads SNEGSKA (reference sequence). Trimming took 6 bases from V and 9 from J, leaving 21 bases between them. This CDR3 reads CSANPRGAFVQYF. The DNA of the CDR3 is TGCAGTGCCAATCCACGGGGGGCCTTTGTGCAGTACTTC.

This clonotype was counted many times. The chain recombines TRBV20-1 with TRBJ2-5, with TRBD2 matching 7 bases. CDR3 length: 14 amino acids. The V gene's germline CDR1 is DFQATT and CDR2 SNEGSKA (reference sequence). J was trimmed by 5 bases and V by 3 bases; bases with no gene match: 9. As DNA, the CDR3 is TGCAGTGCTAGTGGGGGGGGGGATAGGGAGACCCAGTACTTC. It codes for CSASGGGDRETQYF.